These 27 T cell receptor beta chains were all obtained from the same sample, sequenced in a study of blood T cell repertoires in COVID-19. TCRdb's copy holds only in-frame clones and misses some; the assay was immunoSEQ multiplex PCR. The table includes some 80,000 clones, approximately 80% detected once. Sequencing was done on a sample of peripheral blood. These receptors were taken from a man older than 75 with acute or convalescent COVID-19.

The CDR3 is CASGTSGGLGDNEQFF. The CDR3 coding sequence is TGTGCCAGCGGGACTAGCGGGGGTCTTGGAGACAATGAGCAGTTCTTC. The chain couples TRBV10-3 to TRBJ2-1; 14 nucleotides line up with TRBD2. J gave up 5 bases and V 10 bases, and 10 bases lay outside the gene matches. The CDR3 sequence is 16 residues long. Germline lookup yields CDR1 ENHRY and CDR2 SYGVKD.

CDR3 sequence: CASSSGGRTDTQYF. CDR3 nucleotides: TGTGCCAGCAGCTCCGGCGGCCGCACAGATACGCAGTATTTT. The chain combines TRBV11-3 with TRBJ2-3; D gene ambiguous. V was trimmed by 4 bases and J by 1 base, leaving 9 bases between them. The CDR3 contains 14 residues. CDR1 SGHNT and CDR2 YENEEA come from the germline V gene.

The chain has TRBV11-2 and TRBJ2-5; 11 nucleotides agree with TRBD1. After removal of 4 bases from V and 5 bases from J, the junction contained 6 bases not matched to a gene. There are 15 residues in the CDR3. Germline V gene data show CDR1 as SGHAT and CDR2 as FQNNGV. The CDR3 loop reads CASSSYGTGGETQYF. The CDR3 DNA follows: TGTGCCAGCAGCTCGTACGGGACAGGGGGGGAGACCCAGTACTTC. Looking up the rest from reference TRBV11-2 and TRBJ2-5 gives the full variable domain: EAGVAQSPRYKIIEKRQSVAFWCNPISGHATLYWYQQILGQGPKLLIQFQNNGVVDDSQLPKDRFSAERLKGVDSTLKIQPAKLEDSAVYLCASSSYGTGGETQYFGPGTRLLVL.

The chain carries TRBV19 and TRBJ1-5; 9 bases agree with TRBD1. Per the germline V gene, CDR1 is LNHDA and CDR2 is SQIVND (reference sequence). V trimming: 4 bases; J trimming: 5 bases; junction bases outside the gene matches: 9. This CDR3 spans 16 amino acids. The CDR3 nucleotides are TGTGCCAGTAGTACCCAACAGGGGGCGTGGGATCAGCCCCAGCATTTT. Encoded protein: CASSTQQGAWDQPQHF.

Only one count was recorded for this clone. The CDR3 spells CASRQGPSGNTIYF. The CDR3 DNA reads as TGTGCCAGCAGACAGGGACCCTCTGGAAACACCATATATTTT. The chain uses TRBV5-4 and TRBJ1-3, with a tentative D call TRBD1 (6 bases). The CDR3 is made up of 14 amino acids. The germline V gene encodes CDR1 SGHNT and CDR2 YYREEE (reference sequence). Deletions cut 5 bases from V and 0 bases from J, with 9 bases between. The full variable domain, with the rest looked up from reference TRBV5-4 and TRBJ1-3, is ETGVTQSPTHLIKTRGQQVTLRCSSQSGHNTVSWYQQALGQGPQFIFQYYREEENGRGNFPPRFSGLQFPNYSSELNVNALELDDSALYLCASRQGPSGNTIYFGEGSWLTVV.

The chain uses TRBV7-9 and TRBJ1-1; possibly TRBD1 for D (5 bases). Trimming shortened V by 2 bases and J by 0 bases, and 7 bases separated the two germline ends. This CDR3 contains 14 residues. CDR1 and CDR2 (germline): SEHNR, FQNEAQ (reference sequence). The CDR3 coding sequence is TGTGCCAGCAGCTTACAGGGTTTGAACACTGAAGCTTTCTTT. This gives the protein CASSLQGLNTEAFF.

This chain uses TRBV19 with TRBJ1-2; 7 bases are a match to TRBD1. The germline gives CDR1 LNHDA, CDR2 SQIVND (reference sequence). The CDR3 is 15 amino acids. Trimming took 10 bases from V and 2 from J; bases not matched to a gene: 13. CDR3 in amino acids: CATTNTPTGNYGYTF. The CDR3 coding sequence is TGTGCCACCACTAATACACCGACAGGGAACTATGGCTACACCTTC.

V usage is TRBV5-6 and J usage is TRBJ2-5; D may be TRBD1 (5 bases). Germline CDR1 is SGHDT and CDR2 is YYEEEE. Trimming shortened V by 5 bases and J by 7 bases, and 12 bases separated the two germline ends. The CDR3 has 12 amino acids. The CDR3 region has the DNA TGTGCCAGCAGAAGGGGTATCGGGACCCAGTACTTC. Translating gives CASRRGIGTQYF. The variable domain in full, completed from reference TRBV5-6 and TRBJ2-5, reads DAGVTQSPTHLIKTRGQQVTLRCSPKSGHDTVSWYQQALGQGPQFIFQYYEEEERQRGNFPDRFSGHQFPNYSSELNVNALLLGDSALYLCASRRGIGTQYFGPGTRLLVL.

Here the CDR3 reads CASSIQIYSNQPQHF. The CDR3 region has the DNA TGTGCCAGTAGTATACAGATTTATAGCAATCAGCCCCAGCATTTT. The genes are TRBV19 and TRBJ1-5; D gene uncertain. Germline values: CDR1 LNHDA, CDR2 SQIVND (reference sequence). The CDR3 runs 15 residues. V was pared by 2 bases and J by 0 bases, with 8 bases between.

The DNA for the CDR3 is TGTGCCAGCAGTTCTCTTAACTATGGCTACACCTTC. It translates to CASSSLNYGYTF. The V gene is TRBV12-3 or TRBV12-4, the J gene TRBJ1-2; D gene unclear. V was pared by 4 bases and J by 1 base, with 4 bases between. The CDR3 has 12 amino acids.

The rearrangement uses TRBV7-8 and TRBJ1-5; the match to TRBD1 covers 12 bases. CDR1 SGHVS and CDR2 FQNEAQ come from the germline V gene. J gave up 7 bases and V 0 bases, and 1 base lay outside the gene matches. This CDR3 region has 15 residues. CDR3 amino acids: CASSLAGTGGQPQHF. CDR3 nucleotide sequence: TGTGCCAGCAGCTTAGCCGGGACAGGGGGCCAGCCCCAGCATTTT.

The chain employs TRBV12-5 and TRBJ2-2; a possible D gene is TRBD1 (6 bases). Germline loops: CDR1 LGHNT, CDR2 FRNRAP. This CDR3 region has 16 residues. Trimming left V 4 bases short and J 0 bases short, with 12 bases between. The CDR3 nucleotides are TGTGCTAGTGGTTCGCCTGGACAGCCGAACACCGGGGAGCTGTTTTTT. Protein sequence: CASGSPGQPNTGELFF.

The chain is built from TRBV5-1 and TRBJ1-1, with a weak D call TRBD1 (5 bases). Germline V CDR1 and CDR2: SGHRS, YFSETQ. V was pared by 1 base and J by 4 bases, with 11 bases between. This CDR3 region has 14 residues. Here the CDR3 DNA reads TGCGCCAGCAGCTTGTTGGGGGGTGGCACTGAAGCTTTCTTT. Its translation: CASSLLGGGTEAFF. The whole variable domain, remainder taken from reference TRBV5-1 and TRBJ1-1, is KAGVTQTPRYLIKTRGQQVTLSCSPISGHRSVSWYQQTPGQGLQFLFEYFSETQRNKGNFPGRFSGRQFSNSRSEMNVSTLELGDSALYLCASSLLGGGTEAFFGQGTRLTVV.

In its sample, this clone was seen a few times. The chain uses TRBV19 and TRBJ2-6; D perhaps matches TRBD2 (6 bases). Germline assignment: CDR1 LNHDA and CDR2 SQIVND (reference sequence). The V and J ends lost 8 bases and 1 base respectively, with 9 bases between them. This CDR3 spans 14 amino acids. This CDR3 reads CASAGSSGANVLTF. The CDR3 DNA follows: TGTGCCAGTGCGGGGAGTTCTGGGGCCAACGTCCTGACTTTC.

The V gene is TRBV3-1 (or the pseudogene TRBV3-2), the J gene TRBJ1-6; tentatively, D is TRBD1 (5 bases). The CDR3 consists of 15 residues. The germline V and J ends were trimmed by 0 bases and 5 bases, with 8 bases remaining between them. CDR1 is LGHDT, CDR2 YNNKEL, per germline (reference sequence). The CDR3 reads CASSQEGRDNSPLHF. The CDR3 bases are TGTGCCAGCAGCCAAGAGGGCAGGGATAATTCACCCCTCCACTTT.

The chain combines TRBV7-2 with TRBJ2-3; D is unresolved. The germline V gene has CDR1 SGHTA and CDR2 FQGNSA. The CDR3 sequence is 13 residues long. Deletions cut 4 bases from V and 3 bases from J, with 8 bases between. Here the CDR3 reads CASSSQLTDTQYF. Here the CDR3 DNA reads TGTGCCAGCAGCTCCCAACTTACAGATACGCAGTATTTT.

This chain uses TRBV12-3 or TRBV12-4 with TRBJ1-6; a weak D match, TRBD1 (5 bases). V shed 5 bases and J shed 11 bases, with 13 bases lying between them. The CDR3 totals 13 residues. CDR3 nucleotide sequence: TGTGCCAGCAGTCCAGGGCGGAAGGCACCCCTCCACTTT. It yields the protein CASSPGRKAPLHF.

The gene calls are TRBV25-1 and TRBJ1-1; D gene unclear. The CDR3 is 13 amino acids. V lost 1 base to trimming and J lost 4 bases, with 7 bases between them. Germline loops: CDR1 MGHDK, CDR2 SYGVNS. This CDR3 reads CASSESDTTEAFF. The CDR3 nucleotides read TGTGCCAGCAGTGAATCCGACACCACTGAAGCTTTCTTT.

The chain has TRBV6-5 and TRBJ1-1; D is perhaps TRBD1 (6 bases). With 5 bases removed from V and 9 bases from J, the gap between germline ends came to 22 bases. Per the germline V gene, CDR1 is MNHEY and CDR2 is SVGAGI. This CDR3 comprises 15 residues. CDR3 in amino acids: CASSLGDQGLWKAFF. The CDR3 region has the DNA TGTGCCAGCAGTCTCGGGGACCAGGGGTTGTGGAAAGCTTTCTTT.

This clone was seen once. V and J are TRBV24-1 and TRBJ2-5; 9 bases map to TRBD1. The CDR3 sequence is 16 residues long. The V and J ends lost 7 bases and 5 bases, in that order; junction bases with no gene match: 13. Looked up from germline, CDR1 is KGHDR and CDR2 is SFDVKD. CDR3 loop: CATSQGAQGAGETQYF. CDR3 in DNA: TGTGCCACCAGCCAGGGGGCACAGGGGGCTGGGGAGACCCAGTACTTC.

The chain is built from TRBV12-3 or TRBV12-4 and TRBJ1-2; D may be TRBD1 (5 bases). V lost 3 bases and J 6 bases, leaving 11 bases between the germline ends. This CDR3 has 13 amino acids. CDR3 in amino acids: CASSFRAGNGYTF. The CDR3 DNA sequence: TGTGCCAGCAGTTTCCGGGCAGGGAATGGCTACACCTTC.

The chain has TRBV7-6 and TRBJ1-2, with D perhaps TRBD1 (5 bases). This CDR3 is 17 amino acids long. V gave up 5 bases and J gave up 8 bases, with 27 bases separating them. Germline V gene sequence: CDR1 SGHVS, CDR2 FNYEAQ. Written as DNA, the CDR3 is TGTGCCAGCAGCAAATCCGCCGGACAACATCTAAAGTGGGGCTACACCTTC. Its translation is CASSKSAGQHLKWGYTF.

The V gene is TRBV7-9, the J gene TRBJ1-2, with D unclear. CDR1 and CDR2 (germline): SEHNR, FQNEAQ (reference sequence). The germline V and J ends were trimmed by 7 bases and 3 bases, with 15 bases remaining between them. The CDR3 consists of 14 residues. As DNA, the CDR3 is TGTGCCAGCACCCCTTGGGAGGGCGACTATGGCTACACCTTC. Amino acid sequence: CASTPWEGDYGYTF.

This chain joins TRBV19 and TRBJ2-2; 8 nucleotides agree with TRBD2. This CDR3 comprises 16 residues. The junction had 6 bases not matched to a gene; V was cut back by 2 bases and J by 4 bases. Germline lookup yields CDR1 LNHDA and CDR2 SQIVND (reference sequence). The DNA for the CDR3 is TGTGCCAGTAGTATATGGATAGCGGGGAGCACCGGGGAGCTGTTTTTT. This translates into CASSIWIAGSTGELFF.

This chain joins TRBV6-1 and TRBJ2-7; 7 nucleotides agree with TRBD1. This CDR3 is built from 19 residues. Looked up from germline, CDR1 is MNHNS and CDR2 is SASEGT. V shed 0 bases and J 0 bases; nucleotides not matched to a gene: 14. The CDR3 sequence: CASSEAVEVLGTASYEQYF. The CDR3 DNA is TGTGCCAGCAGTGAAGCCGTAGAAGTCCTCGGGACAGCCTCCTACGAGCAGTACTTC.

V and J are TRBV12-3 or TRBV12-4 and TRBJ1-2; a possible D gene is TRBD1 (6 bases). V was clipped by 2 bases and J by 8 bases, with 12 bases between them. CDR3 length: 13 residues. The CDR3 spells CASSLLQGKGYTF. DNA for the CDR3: TGTGCCAGCAGTTTACTACAGGGAAAGGGCTACACCTTC.

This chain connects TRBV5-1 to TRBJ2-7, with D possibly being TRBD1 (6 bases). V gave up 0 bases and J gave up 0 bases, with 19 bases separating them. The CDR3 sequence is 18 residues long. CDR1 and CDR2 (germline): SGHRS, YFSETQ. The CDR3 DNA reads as TGCGCCAGCAGCTTGGGGTCTTTTACAGGGTACCCCTCCTACGAGCAGTACTTC. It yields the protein CASSLGSFTGYPSYEQYF.